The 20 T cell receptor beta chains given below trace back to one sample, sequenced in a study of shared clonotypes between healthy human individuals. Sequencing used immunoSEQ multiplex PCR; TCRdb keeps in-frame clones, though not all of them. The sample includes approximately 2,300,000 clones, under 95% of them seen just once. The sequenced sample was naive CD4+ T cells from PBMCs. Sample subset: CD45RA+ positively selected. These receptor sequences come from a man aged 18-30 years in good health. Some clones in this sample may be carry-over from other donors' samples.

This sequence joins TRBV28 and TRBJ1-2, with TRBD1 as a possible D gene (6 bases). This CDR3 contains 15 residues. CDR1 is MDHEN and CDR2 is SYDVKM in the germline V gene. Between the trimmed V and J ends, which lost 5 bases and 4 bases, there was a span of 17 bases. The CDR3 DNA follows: TGTGCCAGCAGTCCGGACCCACAGGGAATCTATGGCTACACCTTC. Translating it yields CASSPDPQGIYGYTF.

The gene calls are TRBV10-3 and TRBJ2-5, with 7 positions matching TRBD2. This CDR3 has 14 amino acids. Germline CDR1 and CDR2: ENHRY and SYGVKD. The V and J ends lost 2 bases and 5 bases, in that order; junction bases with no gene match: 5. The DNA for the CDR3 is TGTGCCATCAGTGAGCGGCTAGCGGCTGAGACCCAGTACTTC. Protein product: CAISERLAAETQYF.

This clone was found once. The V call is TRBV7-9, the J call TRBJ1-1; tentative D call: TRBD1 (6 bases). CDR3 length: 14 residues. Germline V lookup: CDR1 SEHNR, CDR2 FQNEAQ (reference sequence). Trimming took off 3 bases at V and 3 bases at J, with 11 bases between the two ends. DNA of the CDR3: TGTGCCAGCAGCTTTTCAGGGGATGACACTGAAGCTTTCTTT. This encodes CASSFSGDDTEAFF.

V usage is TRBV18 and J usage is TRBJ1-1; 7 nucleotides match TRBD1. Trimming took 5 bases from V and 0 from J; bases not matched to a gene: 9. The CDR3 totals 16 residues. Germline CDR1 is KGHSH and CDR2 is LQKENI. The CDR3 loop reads CASSVQGTLMNTEAFF. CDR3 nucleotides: TGTGCCAGCTCAGTACAGGGGACCCTAATGAACACTGAAGCTTTCTTT.

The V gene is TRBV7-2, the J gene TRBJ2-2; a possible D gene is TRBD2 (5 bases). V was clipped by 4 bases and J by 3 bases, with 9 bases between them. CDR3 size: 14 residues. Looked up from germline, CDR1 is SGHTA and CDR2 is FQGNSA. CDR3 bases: TGTGCCAGCAGCTCCAGGACTTACACCGGGGAGCTGTTTTTT. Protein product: CASSSRTYTGELFF.

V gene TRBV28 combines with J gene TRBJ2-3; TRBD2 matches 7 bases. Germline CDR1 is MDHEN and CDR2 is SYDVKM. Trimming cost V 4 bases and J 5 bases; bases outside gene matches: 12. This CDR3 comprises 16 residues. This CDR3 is CASSSRRAGKLDTQYF. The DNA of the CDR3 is TGTGCCAGCAGTTCACGTAGAGCGGGGAAGCTAGATACGCAGTATTTT.

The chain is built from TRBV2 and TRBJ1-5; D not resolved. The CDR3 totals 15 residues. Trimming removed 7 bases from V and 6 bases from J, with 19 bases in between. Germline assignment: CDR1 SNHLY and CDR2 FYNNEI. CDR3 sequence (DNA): TGTGCCAGCATTCCGGACGTATTGGGAGGTCAGCCCCAGCATTTT. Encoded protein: CASIPDVLGGQPQHF. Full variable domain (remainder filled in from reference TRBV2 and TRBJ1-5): EPEVTQTPSHQVTQMGQEVILRCVPISNHLYFYWYRQILGQKVEFLVSFYNNEISEKSEIFDDQFSVERPDGSNFTLKIRSTKLEDSAMYFCASIPDVLGGQPQHFGDGTRLSIL.

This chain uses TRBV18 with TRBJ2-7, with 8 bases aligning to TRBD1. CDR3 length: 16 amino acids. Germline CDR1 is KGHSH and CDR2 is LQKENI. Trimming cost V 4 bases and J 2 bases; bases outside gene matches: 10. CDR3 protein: CASSLFRDRTTYEQYF. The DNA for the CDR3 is TGTGCCAGCTCACTTTTCCGGGACAGGACCACCTACGAGCAGTACTTC.

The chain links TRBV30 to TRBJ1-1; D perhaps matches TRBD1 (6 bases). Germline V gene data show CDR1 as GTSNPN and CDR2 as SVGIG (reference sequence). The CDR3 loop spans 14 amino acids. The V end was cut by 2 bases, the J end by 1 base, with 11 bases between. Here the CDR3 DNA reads TGTGCCTGGAGTACCGGACAGACGAACACTGAAGCTTTCTTT. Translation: CAWSTGQTNTEAFF.

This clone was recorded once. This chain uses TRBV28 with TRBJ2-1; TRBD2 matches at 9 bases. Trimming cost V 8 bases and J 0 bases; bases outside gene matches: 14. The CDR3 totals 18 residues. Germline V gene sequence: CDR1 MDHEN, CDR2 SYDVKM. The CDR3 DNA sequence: TGTGCCAGCGCTCTGTGGGCGGGAGGGAAGAGCTCCTACAATGAGCAGTTCTTC. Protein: CASALWAGGKSSYNEQFF.

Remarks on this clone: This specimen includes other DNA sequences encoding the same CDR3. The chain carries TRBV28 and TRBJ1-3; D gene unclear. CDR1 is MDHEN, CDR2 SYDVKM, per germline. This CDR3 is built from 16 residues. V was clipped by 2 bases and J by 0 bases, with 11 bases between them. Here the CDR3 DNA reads TGTGCCAGCAGTTTACCCGGCGGGGACTCTGGAAACACCATATATTTT. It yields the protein CASSLPGGDSGNTIYF. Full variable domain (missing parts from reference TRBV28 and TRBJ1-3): DVKVTQSSRYLVKRTGEKVFLECVQDMDHENMFWYRQDPGLGLRLIYFSYDVKMKEKGDIPEGYSVSREKKERFSLILESASTNQTSMYLCASSLPGGDSGNTIYFGEGSWLTVV.

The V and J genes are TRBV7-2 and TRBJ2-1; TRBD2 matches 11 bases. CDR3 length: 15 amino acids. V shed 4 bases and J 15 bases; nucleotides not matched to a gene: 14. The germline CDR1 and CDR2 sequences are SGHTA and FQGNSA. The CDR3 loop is CASSSPTSGVVWVFF. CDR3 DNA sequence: TGTGCCAGCAGCTCGCCGACTAGCGGGGTGGTATGGGTGTTCTTC.

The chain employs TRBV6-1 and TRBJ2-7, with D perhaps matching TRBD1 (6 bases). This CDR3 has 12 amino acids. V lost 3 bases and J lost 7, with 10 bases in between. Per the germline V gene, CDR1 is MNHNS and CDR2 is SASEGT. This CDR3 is CASSDRGREQYF. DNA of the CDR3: TGTGCCAGCAGTGACAGGGGAAGGGAGCAGTACTTC.

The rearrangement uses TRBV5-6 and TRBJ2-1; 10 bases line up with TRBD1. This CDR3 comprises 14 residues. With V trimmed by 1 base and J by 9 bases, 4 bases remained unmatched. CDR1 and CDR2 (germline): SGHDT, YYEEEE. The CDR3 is CASSLLTGGGEQFF. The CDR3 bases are TGTGCCAGCAGCTTGTTGACAGGGGGCGGTGAGCAGTTCTTC.

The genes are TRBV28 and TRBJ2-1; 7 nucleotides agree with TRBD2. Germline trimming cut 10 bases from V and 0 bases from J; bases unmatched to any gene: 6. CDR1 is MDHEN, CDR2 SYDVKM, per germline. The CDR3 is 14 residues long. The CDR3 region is CAIRLATSYNEQFF. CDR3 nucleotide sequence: TGTGCCATCCGACTAGCAACCTCCTACAATGAGCAGTTCTTC.

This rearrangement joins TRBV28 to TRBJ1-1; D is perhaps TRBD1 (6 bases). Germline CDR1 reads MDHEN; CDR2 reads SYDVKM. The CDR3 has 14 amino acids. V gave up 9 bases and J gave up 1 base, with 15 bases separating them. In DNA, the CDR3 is TGTGCCAGTAACGGACGGACAGCGAACACTGAAGCTTTCTTT. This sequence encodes CASNGRTANTEAFF.

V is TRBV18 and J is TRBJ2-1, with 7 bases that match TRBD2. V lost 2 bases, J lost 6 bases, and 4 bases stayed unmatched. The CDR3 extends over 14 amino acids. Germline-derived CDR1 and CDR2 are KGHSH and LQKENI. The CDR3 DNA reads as TGTGCCAGCTCACCAGGCGGGAGTGGCAATGAGCAGTTCTTC. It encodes CASSPGGSGNEQFF.

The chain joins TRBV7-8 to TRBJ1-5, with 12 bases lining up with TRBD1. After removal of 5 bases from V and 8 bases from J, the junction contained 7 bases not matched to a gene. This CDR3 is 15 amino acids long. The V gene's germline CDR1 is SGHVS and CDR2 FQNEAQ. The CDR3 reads CASSPGQGARKPQHF. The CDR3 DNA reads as TGTGCCAGCAGCCCGGGACAGGGGGCCCGAAAGCCCCAGCATTTT.

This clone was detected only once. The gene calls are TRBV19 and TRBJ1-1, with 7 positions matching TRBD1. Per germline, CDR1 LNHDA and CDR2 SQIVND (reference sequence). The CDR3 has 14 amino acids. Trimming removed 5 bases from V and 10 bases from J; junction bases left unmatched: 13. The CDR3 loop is CASSPRGLILGAFF. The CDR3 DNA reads TGTGCCAGTAGTCCCAGGGGGTTGATCCTTGGAGCTTTCTTT.

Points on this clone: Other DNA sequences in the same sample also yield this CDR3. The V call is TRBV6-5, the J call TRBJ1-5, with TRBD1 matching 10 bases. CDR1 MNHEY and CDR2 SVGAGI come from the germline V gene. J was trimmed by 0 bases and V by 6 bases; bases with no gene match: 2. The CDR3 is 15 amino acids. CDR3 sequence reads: CASSRTGGSNQPQHF. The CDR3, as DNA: TGTGCCAGCAGCCGGACAGGGGGTAGCAATCAGCCCCAGCATTTT.